The source of this T cell receptor (beta chain) is a study of shared clonotypes between healthy human individuals. Study-wide background: Each donor contributed plates that comprised three CD4 naive, three CD4 memory, two CD8 naive and one CD8 memory. Findings and limits, study-wide: A handful of donors showed sharing of approximately 4.7% of naive CD4 clonotypes.

Every donor was a Caucasian adult from Nashville, Tennessee. Splitting of CD4+ cells produced CD45RA+ naive and CD45RA-negative memory subsets. The V gene's germline CDR1 is SGHAT and CDR2 FQNNGV. This CDR3 is 14 amino acids long. V lost 4 bases and J lost 4, with 10 bases in between. In its sample, this clone was seen once. Its antigen remains unknown. Other DNA sequences from this sample encode an identical CDR3 as well. Clones were sequenced by immunoSEQ multiplex PCR, and TCRdb holds only the in-frame ones, with some missing. The top ten clones hold about 1.8% of a sample with fewer than 850,000 clones, more than 70% of them seen once.

The chain uses TRBV11-2 and TRBJ2-2; D not resolved. Material: memory CD4+ T cells sorted from blood. Subset reported: CD45RA-negative fraction. This TCR derives from a woman in her twenties or thirties in good health. The CDR3 sequence: CASSWGRGTGELFF. Here the CDR3 DNA reads TGTGCCAGCAGCTGGGGTCGCGGCACCGGGGAGCTGTTTTTT.